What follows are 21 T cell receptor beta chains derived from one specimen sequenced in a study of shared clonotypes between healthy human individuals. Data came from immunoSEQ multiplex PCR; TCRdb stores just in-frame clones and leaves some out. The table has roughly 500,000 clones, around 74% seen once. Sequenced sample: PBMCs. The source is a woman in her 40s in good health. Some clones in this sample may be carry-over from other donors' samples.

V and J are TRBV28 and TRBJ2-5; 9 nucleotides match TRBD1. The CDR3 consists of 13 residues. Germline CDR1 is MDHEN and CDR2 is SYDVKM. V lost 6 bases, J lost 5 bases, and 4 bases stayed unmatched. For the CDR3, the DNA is TGTGCCAGCAGAAGGACAGGGGATGAGACCCAGTACTTC. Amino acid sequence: CASRRTGDETQYF.

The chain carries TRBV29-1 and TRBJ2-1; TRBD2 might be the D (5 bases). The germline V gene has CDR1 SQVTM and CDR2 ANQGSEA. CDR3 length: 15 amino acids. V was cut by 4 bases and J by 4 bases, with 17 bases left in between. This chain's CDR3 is CSVGPDSRVYNEQFF. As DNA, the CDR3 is TGCAGCGTTGGGCCCGACTCGCGGGTATACAATGAGCAGTTCTTC.

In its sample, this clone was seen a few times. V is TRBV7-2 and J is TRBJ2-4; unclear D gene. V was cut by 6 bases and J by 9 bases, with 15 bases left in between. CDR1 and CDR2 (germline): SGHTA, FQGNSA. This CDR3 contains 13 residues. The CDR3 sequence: CASSYSQLGIQYF. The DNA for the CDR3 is TGTGCCAGCAGTTACAGCCAGCTGGGCATTCAGTACTTC. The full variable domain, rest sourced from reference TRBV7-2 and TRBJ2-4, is GAGVSQSPSNKVTEKGKDVELRCDPISGHTALYWYRQSLGQGLEFLIYFQGNSAPDKSGLPSDRFSAERTGGSVSTLTIQRTQQEDSAVYLCASSYSQLGIQYFGAGTRLSVL.

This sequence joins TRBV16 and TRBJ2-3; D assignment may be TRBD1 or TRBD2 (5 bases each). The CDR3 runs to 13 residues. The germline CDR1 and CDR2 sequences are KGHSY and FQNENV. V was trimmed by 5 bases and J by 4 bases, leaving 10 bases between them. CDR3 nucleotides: TGTGCCAGCAGCACCCCGGGACCAGATACGCAGTATTTT. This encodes CASSTPGPDTQYF.

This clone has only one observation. The CDR3 DNA follows: TGTGCCAGCTCACCAGGGCAATTTGGAGTTCTATACGAGCAGTACTTC. It encodes CASSPGQFGVLYEQYF. The chain recombines TRBV18 with TRBJ2-7, with D unresolved. Germline V CDR1 and CDR2: KGHSH, LQKENI. CDR3 length: 16 amino acids. The ends were cut back, 2 bases at V and 4 bases at J, with 18 bases in the middle.

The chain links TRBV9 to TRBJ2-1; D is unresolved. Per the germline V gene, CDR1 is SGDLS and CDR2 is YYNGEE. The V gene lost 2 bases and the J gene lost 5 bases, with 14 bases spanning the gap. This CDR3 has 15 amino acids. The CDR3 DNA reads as TGTGCCAGCAGCGTCGGTCGGCGAGCGCACAATGAGCAGTTCTTC. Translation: CASSVGRRAHNEQFF.

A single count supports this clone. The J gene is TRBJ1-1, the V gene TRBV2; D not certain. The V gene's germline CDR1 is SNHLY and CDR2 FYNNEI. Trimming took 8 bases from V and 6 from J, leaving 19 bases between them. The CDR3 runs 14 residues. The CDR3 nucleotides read TGTGCCAGCTCACCCGGACGGGCGGTGGCTGAAGCTTTCTTT. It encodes CASSPGRAVAEAFF.

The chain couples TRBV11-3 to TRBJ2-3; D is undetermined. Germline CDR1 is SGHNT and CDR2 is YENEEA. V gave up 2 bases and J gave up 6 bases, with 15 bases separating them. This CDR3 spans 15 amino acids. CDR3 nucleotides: TGTGCCAGCAGCTTATCTACCCCGCTTGGGGATACGCAGTATTTT. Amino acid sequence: CASSLSTPLGDTQYF.

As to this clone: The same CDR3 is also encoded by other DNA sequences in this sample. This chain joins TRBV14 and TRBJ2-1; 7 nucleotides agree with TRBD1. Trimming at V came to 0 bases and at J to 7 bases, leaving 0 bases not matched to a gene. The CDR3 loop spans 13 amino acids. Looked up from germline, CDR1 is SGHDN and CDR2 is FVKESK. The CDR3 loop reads CASSQDRGNEQFF. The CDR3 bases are TGTGCCAGCAGCCAAGACAGGGGGAATGAGCAGTTCTTC.

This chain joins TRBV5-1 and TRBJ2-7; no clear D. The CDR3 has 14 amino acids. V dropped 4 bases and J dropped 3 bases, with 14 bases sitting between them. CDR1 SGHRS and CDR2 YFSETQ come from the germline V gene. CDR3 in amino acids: CASSNSGRHYEQYF. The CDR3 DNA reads TGCGCCAGCAGCAACTCGGGTCGGCACTACGAGCAGTACTTC.

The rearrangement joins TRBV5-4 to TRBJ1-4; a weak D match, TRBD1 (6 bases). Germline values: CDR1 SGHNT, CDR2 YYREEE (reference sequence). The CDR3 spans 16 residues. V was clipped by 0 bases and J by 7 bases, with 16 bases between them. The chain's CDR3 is CASSLGGAQGGEKLFF. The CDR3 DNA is TGTGCCAGCAGCTTGGGGGGGGCACAGGGAGGTGAAAAACTGTTTTTT. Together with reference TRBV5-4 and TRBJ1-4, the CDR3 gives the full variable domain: ETGVTQSPTHLIKTRGQQVTLRCSSQSGHNTVSWYQQALGQGPQFIFQYYREEENGRGNFPPRFSGLQFPNYSSELNVNALELDDSALYLCASSLGGAQGGEKLFFGSGTQLSVL.

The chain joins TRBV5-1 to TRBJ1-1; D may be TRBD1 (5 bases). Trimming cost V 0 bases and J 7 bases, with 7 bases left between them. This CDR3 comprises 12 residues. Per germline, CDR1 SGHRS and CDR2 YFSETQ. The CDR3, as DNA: TGCGCCAGCAGCTTGGTGGGGGTTGAAGCTTTCTTT. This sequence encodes CASSLVGVEAFF.

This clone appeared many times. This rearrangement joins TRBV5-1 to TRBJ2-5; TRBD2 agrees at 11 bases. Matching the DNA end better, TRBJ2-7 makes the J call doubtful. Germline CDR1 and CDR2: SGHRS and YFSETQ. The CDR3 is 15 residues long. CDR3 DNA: TGCGCCAGCAGTACTAGCGGGAGTAGATCCTACGAGCAGTACTTC. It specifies CASSTSGSRSYEQYF.

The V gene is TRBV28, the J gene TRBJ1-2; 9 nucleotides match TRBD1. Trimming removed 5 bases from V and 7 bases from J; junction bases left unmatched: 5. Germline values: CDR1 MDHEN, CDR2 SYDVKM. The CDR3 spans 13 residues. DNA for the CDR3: TGTGCCAGCAGTATACAGGGGGCAAGTGGCTACACCTTC. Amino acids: CASSIQGASGYTF.

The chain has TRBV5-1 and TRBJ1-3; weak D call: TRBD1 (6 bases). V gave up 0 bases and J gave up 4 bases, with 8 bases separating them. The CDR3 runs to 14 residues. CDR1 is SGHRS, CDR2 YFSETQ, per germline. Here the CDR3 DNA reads TGCGCCAGCAGCTTGGCCGGGGGCGGAAACACCATATATTTT. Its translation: CASSLAGGGNTIYF.

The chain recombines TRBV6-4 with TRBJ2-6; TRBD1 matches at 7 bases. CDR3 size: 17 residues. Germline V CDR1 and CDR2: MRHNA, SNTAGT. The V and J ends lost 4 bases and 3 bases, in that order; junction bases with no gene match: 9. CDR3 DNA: TGTGCCAGCAGTGTCTTAGGGGGCGTCCGTGGGGCCAACGTCCTGACTTTC. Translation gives CASSVLGGVRGANVLTF.

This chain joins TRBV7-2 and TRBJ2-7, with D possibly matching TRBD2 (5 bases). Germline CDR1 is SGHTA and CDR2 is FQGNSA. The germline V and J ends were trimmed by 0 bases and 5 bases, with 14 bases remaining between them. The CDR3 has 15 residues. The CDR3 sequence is CASSLAFRGLDEQYF. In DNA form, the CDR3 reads TGTGCCAGCAGCTTAGCGTTCCGGGGTTTGGACGAGCAGTACTTC.

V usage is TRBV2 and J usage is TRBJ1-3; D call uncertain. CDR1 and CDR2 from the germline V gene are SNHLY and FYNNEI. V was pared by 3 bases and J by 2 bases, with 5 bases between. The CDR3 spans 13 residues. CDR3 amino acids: CASSDGPGNTIYF. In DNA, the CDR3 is TGTGCCAGCAGTGATGGGCCTGGAAACACCATATATTTT.

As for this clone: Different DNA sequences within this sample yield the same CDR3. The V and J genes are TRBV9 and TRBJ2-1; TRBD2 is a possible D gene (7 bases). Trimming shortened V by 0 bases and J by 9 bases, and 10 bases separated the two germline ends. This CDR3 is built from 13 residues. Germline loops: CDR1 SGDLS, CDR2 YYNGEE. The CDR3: CASSVGGGTEQFF. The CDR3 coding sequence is TGTGCCAGCAGCGTAGGGGGGGGCACTGAGCAGTTCTTC.

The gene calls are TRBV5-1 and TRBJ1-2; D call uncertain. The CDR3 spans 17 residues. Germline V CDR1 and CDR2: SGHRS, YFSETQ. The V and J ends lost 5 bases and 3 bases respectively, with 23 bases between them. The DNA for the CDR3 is TGCGCCAGCAGGCAGACCTCCCCCGACCCCGGGGACTATGGCTACACCTTC. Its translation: CASRQTSPDPGDYGYTF.

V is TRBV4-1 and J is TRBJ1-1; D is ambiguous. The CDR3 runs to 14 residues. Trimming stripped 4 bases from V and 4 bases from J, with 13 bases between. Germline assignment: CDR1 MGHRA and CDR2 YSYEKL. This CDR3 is CASSPSLGATEAFF. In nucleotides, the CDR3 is TGCGCCAGCAGCCCCTCCTTGGGCGCCACTGAAGCTTTCTTT.